One TCR beta chain is described in this entry. The antigen remains unidentified. Here immunoSEQ multiplex PCR was the method, and the copy in TCRdb shows in-frame clones only, minus some. The profile shows tens of thousands of clones, 60% to 80% of them singletons. Trimming left V 3 bases short and J 5 bases short, with 8 bases between. There are 12 residues in the CDR3. CDR1 is SQVTM, CDR2 ANQGSEA, per germline. Prior to sequencing, the ViraFEST assay stimulated PBMC with viral peptide pools, which expanded the antigen-specific CD4+ T cells. Culturing for ten to eleven days preceded CD4+ T cell isolation. The vaccine recipients had no prior SARS-CoV-2 infection, with negative nucleocapsid antibodies. Researchers reported culturing 2 million or so PBMC in each well, adding around 10 IU/ml IL-2 and 10 ug/ml peptides. IL-2 medium was substituted for half the medium on days 3 and 7. These data come from a study of vaccination effects on CD4 cells after COVID-19.

The chain uses TRBV29-1 and TRBJ1-3; D unclear. The sample consisted of CD4+ T cells from PBMCs cultured with HCoV-NL63 spike peptides, taken before COVID-19 vaccination. This clonotype was sampled from a human donor who received a COVID-19 vaccine. CDR3 bases: TGCAGCGTTGAGTCACCCCGAAACACCATATATTTT. This encodes CSVESPRNTIYF.